The sequence of this T cell receptor beta chain was determined in a study of vaccination and CD4 T cells after COVID-19. Overall study: The convalescents included six males and four females, and among them two were Hispanic while seven were Caucasian.

At the Johns Hopkins FTIC core, DNA taken from cultured CD4+ T cells was sequenced by way of the Oncomine TCR Beta short-read assay. TCRdb reanalysed the PCR reads using MiXCR and keeps one entry per CDR3 protein. The sample contains about 15,000 distinct CDR3 sequences, roughly two thirds of which appear only once. This clonotype was seen only a few times. The antigen is unknown. Treatment of the sample: approximately nine-day PBMC culture with coronavirus spike peptide pools or control peptides (ViraFEST assay). Germline V gene data show CDR1 as MDHEN and CDR2 as SYDVKM. V was trimmed by 3 bases and J by 0 bases, leaving 6 bases between them. The CDR3 length is 14 residues.

Specimen: CD4+ T cells from blood, cultured in vitro. The receptor's source is a human donor who had recovered from COVID-19. This chain joins TRBV28 and TRBJ1-5; D is undetermined. CDR3 residues: CASSFGISNQPQHF. In DNA, the CDR3 is TGTGCCAGCAGTTTTGGTATTAGCAATCAGCCCCAGCATTTT.